This is a list of T cell receptor beta chains from one sample in a study of OX40 agonist ivuxolimab in advanced cancers. Assay used: immunoSEQ multiplex PCR; TCRdb lists only in-frame clones, some missing. This table holds around 80,000 clones, roughly 84% found once. The sequencing here drew on CD4+ or CD8+ T cells sorted from blood, taken in a trial of the OX40 agonist ivuxolimab. All receptors come from an adult with an advanced solid tumor such as melanoma, head and neck, liver or kidney cancer. Each CDR3 is given with its conserved first and last residue. Fields, in order: V gene, J gene, CDR3 length, D gene, clone size, CDR3 protein, CDR3 DNA. A D gene is named only where the DNA matches it firmly. A row's size may be missing; if present it is once, few, many or a size class.

v_call: TRBV28; j_call: TRBJ1-2; cdr3_length: 13; d_call: -; clone_size: -; cdr3_aa: CASSSGGYYGYTF; cdr3_nt: TGTGCCAGCAGTTCGGGAGGCTACTATGGCTACACCTTC
v_call: TRBV11-1; j_call: TRBJ2-3; cdr3_length: 16; d_call: TRBD2; clone_size: once; cdr3_aa: CASSVYSGGDTDTQYF; cdr3_nt: TGTGCCAGCAGCGTCTATAGCGGGGGGGACACAGATACGCAGTATTTT
v_call: TRBV28; j_call: TRBJ2-5; cdr3_length: 13; d_call: -; clone_size: -; cdr3_aa: CASRGAPGETQYF; cdr3_nt: TGTGCCAGCAGGGGGGCGCCTGGGGAGACCCAGTACTTC
v_call: TRBV4-3; j_call: TRBJ1-1; cdr3_length: 15; d_call: -; clone_size: -; cdr3_aa: CASSQVSGANTEAFF; cdr3_nt: TGCGCCAGCAGCCAAGTCTCAGGGGCGAACACTGAAGCTTTCTTT
v_call: TRBV5-4; j_call: TRBJ2-3; cdr3_length: 16; d_call: TRBD2; clone_size: -; cdr3_aa: CASSSGLAGGIGTQYF; cdr3_nt: TGTGCCAGCAGCTCGGGACTAGCGGGGGGAATAGGAACGCAGTATTTT
v_call: TRBV6-6; j_call: TRBJ2-2; cdr3_length: 15; d_call: TRBD1; clone_size: -; cdr3_aa: CASSPDRVNTGELFF; cdr3_nt: TGTGCCAGCAGCCCGGACAGGGTGAACACCGGGGAGCTGTTTTTT
v_call: TRBV19; j_call: TRBJ1-1; cdr3_length: 13; d_call: -; clone_size: -; cdr3_aa: CASSIVGTTEAFF; cdr3_nt: TGTGCCAGTAGTATCGTGGGGACCACTGAAGCTTTCTTT
v_call: TRBV11-1; j_call: TRBJ2-2; cdr3_length: 16; d_call: -; clone_size: -; cdr3_aa: CASSFNGGKNTGELFF; cdr3_nt: TGTGCCAGCAGCTTCAATGGAGGGAAGAACACCGGGGAGCTGTTTTTT
v_call: TRBV5-1; j_call: TRBJ2-7; cdr3_length: 16; d_call: TRBD1; clone_size: -; cdr3_aa: CASSLGARGQGPDQYF; cdr3_nt: TGCGCCAGCAGCTTGGGCGCACGGGGACAGGGGCCGGACCAGTACTTC
v_call: TRBV6-1; j_call: TRBJ2-2; cdr3_length: 14; d_call: TRBD1; clone_size: -; cdr3_aa: CASSVGQGSGELFF; cdr3_nt: TGTGCCAGCAGCGTGGGACAGGGGAGCGGGGAGCTGTTTTTT
v_call: TRBV29-1; j_call: TRBJ1-3; cdr3_length: 13; d_call: -; clone_size: -; cdr3_aa: CSVAGGSGNTIYF; cdr3_nt: TGCAGCGTTGCCGGGGGCTCTGGAAACACCATATATTTT
v_call: TRBV5-4; j_call: TRBJ1-6; cdr3_length: 13; d_call: TRBD1; clone_size: -; cdr3_aa: CASRGQDNSPLHF; cdr3_nt: TGTGCCAGCAGAGGACAGGATAATTCACCCCTCCACTTT
v_call: TRBV6-1; j_call: TRBJ1-5; cdr3_length: 11; d_call: -; clone_size: once; cdr3_aa: CASSDFQPQHF; cdr3_nt: TGTGCCAGCAGTGATTTTCAGCCCCAGCATTTT
v_call: TRBV18; j_call: TRBJ1-1; cdr3_length: 13; d_call: -; clone_size: -; cdr3_aa: CASSGNRDTEAFF; cdr3_nt: TGTGCCAGCTCGGGGAACAGGGACACTGAAGCTTTCTTT
v_call: TRBV7-2; j_call: TRBJ2-7; cdr3_length: 12; d_call: -; clone_size: -; cdr3_aa: CASSLDAGDKYF; cdr3_nt: TGTGCCAGCAGCTTAGATGCAGGGGATAAGTACTTC
v_call: TRBV7-3; j_call: TRBJ2-1; cdr3_length: 13; d_call: -; clone_size: -; cdr3_aa: CASSPGIYNEQFF; cdr3_nt: TGTGCCAGCAGCCCAGGGATTTACAATGAGCAGTTCTTC
v_call: TRBV28; j_call: TRBJ1-2; cdr3_length: 13; d_call: -; clone_size: -; cdr3_aa: CASQTGLTYGYTF; cdr3_nt: TGTGCCAGCCAGACGGGCCTTACTTATGGCTACACCTTC
v_call: TRBV4-1; j_call: TRBJ2-4; cdr3_length: 14; d_call: -; clone_size: -; cdr3_aa: CASSQRWGKNIQYF; cdr3_nt: TGCGCCAGCAGCCAGCGGTGGGGCAAAAACATTCAGTACTTC
v_call: TRBV18; j_call: TRBJ2-7; cdr3_length: 14; d_call: TRBD1; clone_size: -; cdr3_aa: CASSPQGAQYEQYF; cdr3_nt: TGTGCCAGCTCACCACAGGGGGCACAGTACGAGCAGTACTTC
v_call: TRBV19; j_call: TRBJ2-1; cdr3_length: 14; d_call: -; clone_size: -; cdr3_aa: CASSMSSAYNEQFF; cdr3_nt: TGTGCCAGTAGTATGTCTAGCGCCTACAATGAGCAGTTCTTC
v_call: TRBV27; j_call: TRBJ1-1; cdr3_length: 15; d_call: -; clone_size: few; cdr3_aa: CASSPLQPGATEAFF; cdr3_nt: TGTGCCAGCAGCCCACTCCAGCCGGGGGCCACTGAAGCTTTCTTT
v_call: TRBV28; j_call: TRBJ1-2; cdr3_length: 16; d_call: TRBD1; clone_size: once; cdr3_aa: CASRSTGSKEGYGYTF; cdr3_nt: TGTGCCAGCAGATCGACAGGGTCCAAGGAGGGCTATGGCTACACCTTC
v_call: TRBV4-1; j_call: TRBJ1-1; cdr3_length: 15; d_call: TRBD1; clone_size: -; cdr3_aa: CASSHPERGLTEAFF; cdr3_nt: TGCGCCAGCAGCCACCCGGAGAGGGGGCTTACTGAAGCTTTCTTT
v_call: TRBV5-6; j_call: TRBJ2-7; cdr3_length: 12; d_call: -; clone_size: -; cdr3_aa: CASSLAAAGEYF; cdr3_nt: TGTGCCAGCAGCTTGGCCGCGGCAGGGGAATACTTC
v_call: TRBV18; j_call: TRBJ2-1; cdr3_length: 13; d_call: TRBD2; clone_size: -; cdr3_aa: CASSPLAGDEQFF; cdr3_nt: TGTGCCAGCTCACCCCTAGCGGGGGATGAGCAGTTCTTC
v_call: TRBV5-1; j_call: TRBJ1-3; cdr3_length: 15; d_call: TRBD1; clone_size: -; cdr3_aa: CASSWTGASGNTIYF; cdr3_nt: TGCGCCAGCAGCTGGACAGGGGCTTCTGGAAACACCATATATTTT
v_call: TRBV10-3; j_call: TRBJ1-5; cdr3_length: 13; d_call: -; clone_size: few; cdr3_aa: CASSTGPNQPQHF; cdr3_nt: TGTGCCTCATCGACAGGTCCTAATCAGCCCCAGCATTTT
v_call: TRBV6-5; j_call: TRBJ1-6; cdr3_length: 15; d_call: -; clone_size: -; cdr3_aa: CASSYGEQTDSPLHF; cdr3_nt: TGTGCCAGCAGTTACGGCGAACAGACTGATTCACCCCTCCACTTT
v_call: TRBV19; j_call: TRBJ1-1; cdr3_length: 13; d_call: TRBD1; clone_size: -; cdr3_aa: CAISGGLLTEAFF; cdr3_nt: TGTGCCATCTCAGGGGGCCTATTAACTGAAGCTTTCTTT
v_call: TRBV10-3; j_call: TRBJ2-7; cdr3_length: 13; d_call: -; clone_size: -; cdr3_aa: CAISTSSDYEQYF; cdr3_nt: TGTGCCATCAGTACGAGTTCGGACTACGAGCAGTACTTC
v_call: TRBV11-2; j_call: TRBJ1-6; cdr3_length: 16; d_call: -; clone_size: -; cdr3_aa: CASSPRPDSMNSPLHF; cdr3_nt: TGTGCCAGCAGCCCAAGGCCGGACTCGATGAATTCACCCCTCCACTTT
v_call: TRBV11-2; j_call: TRBJ2-2; cdr3_length: 15; d_call: -; clone_size: -; cdr3_aa: CASSPGLPNTGELFF; cdr3_nt: TGTGCCAGCAGCCCTGGACTACCGAACACCGGGGAGCTGTTTTTT
v_call: TRBV5-4; j_call: TRBJ1-3; cdr3_length: 14; d_call: TRBD1; clone_size: -; cdr3_aa: CASSLGQGARTIYF; cdr3_nt: TGTGCCAGCAGCTTGGGACAGGGGGCAAGGACCATATATTTT
v_call: TRBV5-1; j_call: TRBJ2-3; cdr3_length: 12; d_call: -; clone_size: few; cdr3_aa: CASGWNTDTQYF; cdr3_nt: TGCGCCAGCGGGTGGAACACAGATACGCAGTATTTT
v_call: TRBV11-3; j_call: TRBJ2-1; cdr3_length: 15; d_call: TRBD2; clone_size: -; cdr3_aa: CASSPGLAGGNEQFF; cdr3_nt: TGTGCCAGCAGCCCGGGACTAGCGGGGGGCAATGAGCAGTTCTTC
v_call: TRBV9; j_call: TRBJ2-7; cdr3_length: 13; d_call: -; clone_size: -; cdr3_aa: CASSVGMEGEQYF; cdr3_nt: TGTGCCAGCAGCGTAGGAATGGAGGGCGAGCAGTACTTC
v_call: TRBV18; j_call: TRBJ2-7; cdr3_length: 15; d_call: -; clone_size: -; cdr3_aa: CASSPPAGTSYEQYF; cdr3_nt: TGTGCCAGCTCACCACCGGCGGGGACCTCCTACGAGCAGTACTTC
v_call: TRBV5-8; j_call: TRBJ2-3; cdr3_length: 18; d_call: TRBD2; clone_size: -; cdr3_aa: CASSFGRGGLRSTDTQYF; cdr3_nt: TGTGCCAGCAGCTTCGGTCGGGGGGGCCTTCGGAGCACAGATACGCAGTATTTT
v_call: TRBV10-3; j_call: TRBJ2-5; cdr3_length: 14; d_call: TRBD1; clone_size: -; cdr3_aa: CAISVRQGTETQYF; cdr3_nt: TGTGCCATCAGTGTTCGACAGGGGACAGAGACCCAGTACTTC
v_call: TRBV6-6; j_call: TRBJ2-3; cdr3_length: 14; d_call: TRBD1; clone_size: -; cdr3_aa: CASRRGRGTDTQYF; cdr3_nt: TGTGCCAGCAGGAGGGGCAGGGGGACAGATACGCAGTATTTT
v_call: TRBV29-1; j_call: TRBJ1-2; cdr3_length: 14; d_call: -; clone_size: -; cdr3_aa: CSVGTVGINYGYTF; cdr3_nt: TGCAGCGTTGGAACAGTAGGGATAAACTATGGCTACACCTTC
v_call: TRBV5-6; j_call: TRBJ1-2; cdr3_length: 14; d_call: -; clone_size: -; cdr3_aa: CASSYQGQSFSYTF; cdr3_nt: TGTGCCAGCAGCTACCAGGGGCAGTCGTTTAGCTACACCTTC
v_call: TRBV5-4; j_call: TRBJ2-5; cdr3_length: 15; d_call: TRBD1; clone_size: -; cdr3_aa: CASSAKGTGQETQYF; cdr3_nt: TGTGCCAGCAGTGCGAAGGGGACAGGACAAGAGACCCAGTACTTC